The next 22 T cell receptor beta chains were all read from a single sample in a study of T-cell memory formation after mild COVID-19. TCRdb processed the 5' RACE reads anew with MiXCR; each CDR3 protein has one entry. The sample shows over 120,000 distinct CDR3 sequences, about 23% of them seen only once. Source material: PBMCs or a T cell subset sorted from them (not recorded which). The source is an adult woman who had mild COVID-19 (a few samples of this study predate the infection). Cell type and time point are not known.

As DNA, the CDR3 is TGTGCCAGCAGCGAGAGCGACAGGACAACGAACACTGAAGCTTTCTTT. This codes for CASSESDRTTNTEAFF. The chain uses TRBV9 and TRBJ1-1; tentative D call: TRBD1 (6 bases). V was cut by 3 bases and J by 1 base, with 16 bases left in between. Germline CDR1 and CDR2: SGDLS and YYNGEE. This CDR3 comprises 16 residues.

This clonotype was counted a few times. The chain joins TRBV27 to TRBJ1-6; the match to TRBD1 covers 9 bases. The J segment lost 7 bases and the V segment lost 6 bases, leaving 7 bases of the junction unmatched. The CDR3 has 15 residues. CDR1 and CDR2 (germline): MNHEY, SMNVEV (reference sequence). Written as DNA, the CDR3 is TGTGCCAGCAGCCCACTACAGGGGGCGAATTCACCCCTCCACTTT. It codes for CASSPLQGANSPLHF.

This clonotype has more than one count but fewer than ten. The rearrangement joins TRBV2 to TRBJ2-5; D may be TRBD2 (6 bases). Trimming shortened V by 2 bases and J by 2 bases, and 18 bases separated the two germline ends. In germline, CDR1 is SNHLY, CDR2 FYNNEI. CDR3 length: 17 amino acids. CDR3 sequence (DNA): TGTGCCAGCAGTGAATTGGGGACTCAACTCGTACAAGAGACCCAGTACTTC. Protein product: CASSELGTQLVQETQYF. Full variable domain (missing parts from reference TRBV2 and TRBJ2-5): EPEVTQTPSHQVTQMGQEVILRCVPISNHLYFYWYRQILGQKVEFLVSFYNNEISEKSEIFDDQFSVERPDGSNFTLKIRSTKLEDSAMYFCASSELGTQLVQETQYFGPGTRLLVL.

The CDR3 spells CASSPVDTNAAFF. The CDR3, as DNA: TGTGCCAGCAGTCCCGTTGACACCAATGCGGCTTTCTTT. The chain carries TRBV27 and TRBJ1-1, with D hard to call. CDR3 length equals 13 residues. Trimming stripped 5 bases from V and 11 bases from J, with 18 bases between. Germline V gives CDR1 MNHEY, CDR2 SMNVEV (reference sequence).

This clonotype turned up a few times. The rearrangement uses TRBV29-1 and TRBJ2-1, with 12 bases fitting TRBD2. From germline, CDR1 is SQVTM and CDR2 ANQGSEA. The trim removed 6 bases at V and 4 bases at J, leaving 4 bases unmatched. This CDR3 has 14 residues. The CDR3 DNA reads as TGCAGCGTAATGACTAGCGGGGGTTACAATGAGCAGTTCTTC. Its protein is CSVMTSGGYNEQFF.

The V gene is TRBV25-1, the J gene TRBJ2-3; 10 bases fit TRBD2. The CDR3 extends over 12 amino acids. The V and J ends lost 8 bases and 10 bases, in that order; junction bases with no gene match: 6. Germline V CDR1 and CDR2: MGHDK, SYGVNS. CDR3 loop: CASQREGVSQYF. In nucleotides, the CDR3 is TGTGCCAGCCAGCGGGAGGGCGTCTCGCAGTATTTT.

This clonotype was seen only once. This chain joins TRBV21-1 and TRBJ2-1. TRBV21-1 has pseudogene status. The CDR3 length is 17 residues. This CDR3 reads CASSKGEVRIIYNEQFF. The CDR3, as DNA: TGTGCCAGCAGCAAAGGAGAGGTGAGGATTATCTACAATGAGCAGTTCTTC.

The chain has TRBV7-3 and TRBJ1-1; 11 nucleotides align to TRBD1. Germline lookup yields CDR1 SGHTA and CDR2 FQGTGA. V lost 5 bases and J lost 3; bases outside the gene matches: 5. The CDR3 runs 15 residues. In DNA, the CDR3 is TGTGCCAGCAGCATCGGGACAGGGGGTGACACTGAAGCTTTCTTT. Translating it yields CASSIGTGGDTEAFF.

This clonotype was picked up a small number of times. V is TRBV11-2 and J is TRBJ2-7, with TRBD1 matching 7 bases. Germline V CDR1 and CDR2: SGHAT, FQNNGV. V was clipped by 6 bases and J by 0 bases; unmatched bases: 8. CDR3 length: 15 residues. In DNA, the CDR3 is TGTGCCAGCAGTTCGACAGGGCAGGACTCCTACGAGCAGTACTTC. Amino acids: CASSSTGQDSYEQYF.

The chain links TRBV7-2 to TRBJ2-3; a weak D match, TRBD2 (5 bases). The CDR3 totals 15 residues. Germline values: CDR1 SGHTA, CDR2 FQGNSA. Trimming took off 4 bases at V and 0 bases at J, with 11 bases between the two ends. CDR3 loop: CASSSLWTSTDTQYF. CDR3 coding DNA: TGTGCCAGCAGCTCCTTGTGGACTAGCACAGATACGCAGTATTTT.

The chain is built from TRBV4-2 and TRBJ1-1, with D tentatively TRBD1 (6 bases). Germline-derived CDR1 and CDR2 are LGHNA and YNFKEQ. Between the trimmed V and J ends, which lost 0 bases and 1 base, there was a span of 12 bases. The CDR3 is 16 residues long. CDR3 coding DNA: TGTGCCAGCAGCCAAGATTTAGGACAGTGGAACACTGAAGCTTTCTTT. Its translation is CASSQDLGQWNTEAFF.

As regards this clonotype: A single base separates this from a much larger clone, so it may be a read error. The rearrangement joins TRBV7-9 to TRBJ2-7; no firm D call. CDR1 and CDR2 (germline): SEHNR, FQNEAQ (reference sequence). Trimming took 2 bases from V and 2 from J, leaving 4 bases between them. The CDR3 has 12 residues. CDR3 DNA: TGTGCCAGCAGCTTACGGACCTACGAGCAGTACTTC. Protein: CASSLRTYEQYF.

The V and J genes are TRBV6-2 or TRBV6-3 and TRBJ1-2; no definite D call. Germline V lookup: CDR1 MNHEY, CDR2 SVGEGT. The germline V and J ends were trimmed by 2 bases and 4 bases, with 11 bases remaining between them. The CDR3 sequence is 14 residues long. This CDR3 reads CASSYPTSGYGYTF. CDR3 sequence (DNA): TGTGCCAGCAGTTACCCGACATCCGGCTATGGCTACACCTTC.

Only a few counts were recorded for this clonotype. V usage is TRBV2 and J usage is TRBJ2-7; no clear D gene. Trimming cost V 8 bases and J 3 bases, with 5 bases left between them. Per the germline V gene, CDR1 is SNHLY and CDR2 is FYNNEI. The CDR3 contains 10 residues. The DNA for the CDR3 is TGTGCCAGCGCTTACTACGAGCAGTACTTC. This translates into CASAYYEQYF.

This rearrangement joins TRBV20-1 to TRBJ2-7; D gene ambiguous. V lost 0 bases and J 6 bases, leaving 18 bases between the germline ends. Germline CDR1 reads DFQATT; CDR2 reads SNEGSKA (reference sequence). The CDR3 loop spans 15 amino acids. CDR3 DNA sequence: TGCAGTGCTAGAGATCGAGACTCCCCATCTGGCGAGCAGTACTTC. This translates into CSARDRDSPSGEQYF.

This clonotype turned up a few times. This sequence joins TRBV7-6 and TRBJ2-7; 12 bases match TRBD2. Trimming removed 4 bases from V and 5 bases from J; junction bases left unmatched: 6. This CDR3 has 15 residues. The germline CDR1 and CDR2 sequences are SGHVS and FNYEAQ. CDR3 loop: CASSSTSGRMDEQYF. For the CDR3, the DNA is TGTGCCAGCAGCTCGACTAGCGGGAGAATGGACGAGCAGTACTTC.

This clonotype was seen a few times. This chain uses TRBV4-3 with TRBJ1-1; 9 bases align to TRBD1. J was trimmed by 2 bases and V by 2 bases; bases with no gene match: 6. Germline V gene data show CDR1 as LGHNA and CDR2 as YSLEER. The CDR3 covers 16 residues. CDR3 amino acids: CASSQQPGQGNTEAFF. The DNA for the CDR3 is TGCGCCAGCAGCCAACAACCGGGACAGGGAAACACTGAAGCTTTCTTT.

The chain joins TRBV5-1 to TRBJ2-1; possible D gene TRBD1, 6 bases. V was pared by 6 bases and J by 2 bases, with 12 bases between. This CDR3 has 14 amino acids. CDR1 and CDR2 from the germline V gene are SGHRS and YFSETQ. The CDR3 DNA sequence: TGCGCCAGCAACAGGGAACCTGCCTACAATGAGCAGTTCTTC. Its protein is CASNREPAYNEQFF.

This clonotype was detected a few times. The rearrangement links TRBV7-9 to TRBJ1-1; TRBD1 matches 8 bases. The CDR3 is made up of 13 amino acids. Germline CDR1 SEHNR, CDR2 FQNEAQ (reference sequence). The J segment lost 5 bases and the V segment lost 10 bases, leaving 9 bases of the junction unmatched. This CDR3 reads CATYPQGATEAFF. The CDR3 coding sequence is TGTGCCACCTACCCCCAGGGGGCTACTGAAGCTTTCTTT. Full variable domain (missing parts from reference TRBV7-9 and TRBJ1-1): DTGVSQNPRHKITKRGQNVTFRCDPISEHNRLYWYRQTLGQGPEFLTYFQNEAQLEKSRLLSDRFSAERPKGSFSTLEIQRTEQGDSAMYLCATYPQGATEAFFGQGTRLTVV.

This clonotype was seen many times. The chain links TRBV20-1 to TRBJ2-7; D tentatively reads TRBD1 or TRBD2 (5 bases each). CDR3 length: 13 residues. Germline V lookup: CDR1 DFQATT, CDR2 SNEGSKA (reference sequence). Trimming removed 4 bases at V and 3 bases at J, with 13 bases between. The CDR3 DNA is TGCAGTGCTACGGGACGCAACCACTACGAGCAGTACTTC. Amino acid sequence: CSATGRNHYEQYF.

Remarks on this clonotype: An end of the junction differs from the germline gene, which may be a read error. The chain employs TRBV6-2 or TRBV6-3 and TRBJ2-1; D is undetermined. The germline V gene encodes CDR1 MNHEY and CDR2 SVGEGT. The CDR3 length is 17 residues. The CDR3 DNA is TGTGCCAGCAGTAGTCGCGTAGGGCTAGTACTCTACTATGAGCAGTTCTTC. Translation: CASSSRVGLVLYYEQFF.

This clonotype was observed a few times. The chain is built from TRBV19 and TRBJ2-1; the D is unclear. In germline, CDR1 is LNHDA, CDR2 SQIVND (reference sequence). CDR3 length: 14 residues. Trimming left V 0 bases short and J 10 bases short, with 13 bases between. The CDR3 region is CASSIDSGSREQFF. CDR3 bases: TGTGCCAGTAGTATAGATTCGGGTTCTCGGGAGCAGTTCTTC.